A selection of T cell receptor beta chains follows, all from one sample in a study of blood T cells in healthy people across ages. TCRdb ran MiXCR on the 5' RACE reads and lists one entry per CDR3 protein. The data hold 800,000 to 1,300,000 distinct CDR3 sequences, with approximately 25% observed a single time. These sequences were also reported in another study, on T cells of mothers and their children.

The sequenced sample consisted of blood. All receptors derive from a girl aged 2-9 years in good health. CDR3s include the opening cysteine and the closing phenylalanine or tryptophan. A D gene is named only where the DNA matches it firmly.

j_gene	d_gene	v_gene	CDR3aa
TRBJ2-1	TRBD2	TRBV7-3	CASSPGTSGANEQFF
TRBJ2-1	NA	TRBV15	CATRPAPGNEQFF
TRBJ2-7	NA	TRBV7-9	CASSLDPRSSSYEQYF
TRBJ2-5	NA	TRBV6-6	CDSSTVQGRGGETQYF
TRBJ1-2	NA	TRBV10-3	CAISEPIYGYTF
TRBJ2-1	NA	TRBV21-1	CASSKGGLGPRGEQFF
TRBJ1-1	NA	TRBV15	CATSRDLRTLEAFF
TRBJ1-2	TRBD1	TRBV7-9	CASSAQGANGYTF
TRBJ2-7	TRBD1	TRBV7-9	CASSSPRDRGYEQYF
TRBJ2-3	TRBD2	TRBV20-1	CSARYGGSLVDTQYF
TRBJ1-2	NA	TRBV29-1	CSVPGNYGYTF
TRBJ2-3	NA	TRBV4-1	CASSQGIGALGTDTQYF
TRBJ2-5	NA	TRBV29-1	CSVTGAQETQYF
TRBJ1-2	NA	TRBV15	CATSAGDPGYTF
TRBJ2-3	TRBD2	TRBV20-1	CSVTGTSGATQYF
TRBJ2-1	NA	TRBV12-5	CASGLTTDPSYNEQFF